This T cell receptor (beta chain) was documented in a study of identical twins. This clonotype was recorded many times. One entry per CDR3 protein, called by TCRdb with MiXCR from the 5' RACE reads. The data contain about 280,000 distinct CDR3 sequences, less than 9% of them seen just once; the ten biggest clones take up 2% to 2.5%. V lost 8 bases to trimming and J lost 5 bases; unmatched junction nucleotides: 7. Germline V CDR1 and CDR2: KGHDR, SFDVKD. The CDR3 has 16 residues. The sample was also linked to a second study, of yellow fever vaccine responses in identical twins.

The sample consisted of memory (CD45RO+) T cells sorted from blood. This receptor was identified in a woman aged 18-29 years in good health. The chain combines TRBV24-1 with TRBJ2-1; the match to TRBD2 covers 14 bases. The CDR3 DNA sequence: TGTGCCACCAAAGGGACTAGCGGGGGACGGGACAATGAGCAGTTCTTC. Its translation: CATKGTSGGRDNEQFF.